What follows are 30 T cell receptor beta chains derived from one specimen sequenced in a study of shared clonotypes between healthy human individuals (dated by TCRdb to about 2020). Library construction relied on the immunoSEQ multiplex PCR assay. TCRdb retrieved this table from immuneACCESS and kept in-frame rearrangements only. Not all clones are present; in checked studies, unresolved V genes account for under half, and no reason is known for the remainder. The sample table holds about 980,000 clones, of which over 60% were seen once. The top ten constitute about 1.5% of the sample. The sample comprised memory CD4+ T cells sorted from blood. Explained via the paper, the cell subset or site label denotes: CD45RA-negative fraction. Receptors were obtained from a man younger than 35 in good health.

The chain combines TRBV18 with TRBJ1-1; tentatively, D is TRBD1 (6 bases). Germline V gene data show CDR1 as KGHSH and CDR2 as LQKENI. V was pared by 2 bases and J by 6 bases, with 16 bases between. The CDR3 has 15 residues. The CDR3 sequence is CASSPADRTAAEAFF. Here the CDR3 DNA reads TGTGCCAGCTCACCAGCCGACAGGACGGCAGCTGAAGCTTTCTTT.

This chain uses TRBV5-5 with TRBJ2-7, with 7 nucleotides matching TRBD2. Germline V gives CDR1 SGHKS, CDR2 YYEKEE (reference sequence). The ends lost 3 bases at V and 3 bases at J; junction bases unmatched: 9. CDR3 length equals 15 residues. The CDR3 loop reads CASSSPEGGVYEQYF. The CDR3 DNA sequence: TGTGCCAGCAGCTCCCCGGAGGGAGGGGTCTACGAGCAGTACTTC.

The gene calls are TRBV6-1 and TRBJ1-2, with D maybe TRBD1 (6 bases). The germline CDR1 and CDR2 sequences are MNHNS and SASEGT. V dropped 2 bases and J dropped 8 bases, with 15 bases sitting between them. The CDR3 has 14 amino acids. The CDR3 DNA reads as TGTGCCAGCAGTGAATCGGGGGGCAGGGTCGGCTACACCTTC. Residues: CASSESGGRVGYTF.

Note on this clone: Relative to the germline gene, one junction end is altered; a read error may explain this. The rearrangement joins TRBV5-8 to TRBJ2-1; 16 nucleotides align to TRBD2. CDR3 length: 17 amino acids. Germline V CDR1 and CDR2: SGHTS, YDEGEE. The CDR3 region is CASSFPGLAGGRDVVLF. CDR3 DNA sequence: TGTGCCAGCAGCTTTCCGGGACTAGCGGGGGGGCGCGATGTTGTTCTCTTC.

The J gene is TRBJ1-1, the V gene TRBV2; possible D gene TRBD1, 5 bases. This CDR3 has 15 amino acids. Germline V gene data show CDR1 as SNHLY and CDR2 as FYNNEI. Trimming pared 0 bases from V and 4 bases from J, leaving 12 bases between. The CDR3 bases are TGTGCCAGCAGTGAAGCGCAGGGTATCATCACTGAAGCTTTCTTT. This gives the protein CASSEAQGIITEAFF.

This sequence joins TRBV10-2 and TRBJ2-3, with 13 positions matching TRBD2. The CDR3 is made up of 19 amino acids. Per the germline V gene, CDR1 is WSHSY and CDR2 is SAAADI. Trimming at V came to 4 bases and at J to 0 bases, leaving 10 bases not matched to a gene. CDR3 DNA sequence: TGCGCCAGCAGTGTTACTAGCGGGAGGGCCCATCAAAGCACAGATACGCAGTATTTT. Translated, it gives CASSVTSGRAHQSTDTQYF.

This sequence joins TRBV7-3 and TRBJ1-1; perhaps TRBD1 as D (5 bases). Germline V gene sequence: CDR1 SGHTA, CDR2 FQGTGA. V dropped 5 bases and J dropped 8 bases, with 12 bases sitting between them. The CDR3 consists of 12 residues. CDR3 sequence (DNA): TGTGCCAGCAGCGCGCAGGGTGGGGAAGCTTTCTTT. This encodes CASSAQGGEAFF.

The V call is TRBV30, the J call TRBJ2-2; D might be TRBD2 (5 bases). This CDR3 contains 16 residues. In germline, CDR1 is GTSNPN, CDR2 SVGIG (reference sequence). The V end lost 0 bases, the J end lost 3 bases, and 14 bases lay between the germline ends. CDR3 coding DNA: TGTGCCTGGAGTGTACTAGGCCTGCTAGACACCGGGGAGCTGTTTTTT. Amino acid sequence: CAWSVLGLLDTGELFF. The variable domain in full, completed from reference TRBV30 and TRBJ2-2, reads SQTIHQWPATLVQPVGSPLSLECTVEGTSNPNLYWYRQAAGRGLQLLFYSVGIGQISSEVPQNLSASRPQDRQFILSSKKLLLSDSGFYLCAWSVLGLLDTGELFFGEGSRLTVL.

This chain connects TRBV28 to TRBJ1-4; D is possibly TRBD1 (6 bases). The CDR3 extends over 13 amino acids. Germline assignment: CDR1 MDHEN and CDR2 SYDVKM. The ends were cut back, 8 bases at V and 5 bases at J, with 12 bases in the middle. CDR3 in amino acids: CASVQGFNEKLFF. The CDR3 nucleotides are TGTGCCAGCGTACAGGGCTTCAATGAAAAACTGTTTTTT.

The V and J genes are TRBV14 and TRBJ1-4; perhaps TRBD1 as D (5 bases). The germline CDR1 and CDR2 sequences are SGHDN and FVKESK. The CDR3 totals 17 residues. V gave up 5 bases and J gave up 8 bases, with 24 bases separating them. Here the CDR3 reads CASSEAGTRGPGEKLFF. The CDR3 DNA reads as TGTGCCAGCAGCGAAGCCGGGACCCGGGGACCGGGGGAAAAACTGTTTTTT. Together with reference TRBV14 and TRBJ1-4, the CDR3 gives the full variable domain: EAGVTQFPSHSVIEKGQTVTLRCDPISGHDNLYWYRRVMGKEIKFLLHFVKESKQDESGMPNNRFLAERTGGTYSTLKVQPAELEDSGVYFCASSEAGTRGPGEKLFFGSGTQLSVL.

The V and J genes are TRBV7-6 and TRBJ2-3; TRBD2 matches 8 bases. Germline loops: CDR1 SGHVS, CDR2 FNYEAQ. CDR3 length equals 17 residues. Trimming cost V 1 base and J 6 bases; bases outside gene matches: 12. CDR3 protein: CASSLGISGAVADTQYF. The CDR3 DNA sequence: TGTGCCAGCAGCTTAGGTATTAGCGGGGCTGTCGCGGATACGCAGTATTTT.

The chain is built from TRBV7-2 and TRBJ2-6, with a possible D match to TRBD1 (5 bases). Germline lookup yields CDR1 SGHTA and CDR2 FQGNSA. The CDR3 is 17 amino acids. V dropped 1 base and J dropped 2 bases, with 12 bases sitting between them. CDR3 region: CASSLGVWGAGANVLTF. As DNA, the CDR3 is TGTGCCAGCAGCTTAGGAGTATGGGGCGCTGGGGCCAACGTCCTGACTTTC.

This chain links TRBV7-9 with TRBJ2-7; D is tentatively TRBD1 or TRBD2 (6 bases each). Trimming shortened V by 7 bases and J by 6 bases, and 19 bases separated the two germline ends. Per the germline V gene, CDR1 is SEHNR and CDR2 is FQNEAQ (reference sequence). The CDR3 has 14 amino acids. CDR3 residues: CASTIGGSLREQYF. As DNA, the CDR3 is TGTGCCAGCACCATAGGGGGGAGTCTGCGCGAGCAGTACTTC.

This chain links TRBV5-6 with TRBJ2-7; D remains ambiguous. The ends were cut back, 4 bases at V and 0 bases at J, with 5 bases in the middle. This CDR3 is 12 amino acids long. Looked up from germline, CDR1 is SGHDT and CDR2 is YYEEEE. DNA for the CDR3: TGTGCCAGCAGCCTGAACTCCTACGAGCAGTACTTC. This translates into CASSLNSYEQYF.

The V call is TRBV5-1, the J call TRBJ2-1; TRBD1 matches at 10 bases. Trimming removed 3 bases from V and 15 bases from J; junction bases left unmatched: 9. Germline CDR1 is SGHRS and CDR2 is YFSETQ. This CDR3 comprises 13 residues. CDR3 nucleotide sequence: TGCGCCAGCAGCTCGAGTGAAGGGACAGGGGTGTTCTTC. Protein sequence: CASSSSEGTGVFF.

The CDR3 protein is CASSSISTRDEQFF. The DNA of the CDR3 is TGTGCCAGCAGCTCTATTTCAACTAGGGATGAGCAGTTCTTC. This chain links TRBV11-2 with TRBJ2-1; possibly TRBD2 for D (5 bases). Trimming shortened V by 4 bases and J by 8 bases, and 15 bases separated the two germline ends. Germline CDR1 reads SGHAT; CDR2 reads FQNNGV. This CDR3 is built from 14 residues.

J is TRBJ1-6 and V is TRBV10-3; D may be TRBD1 (5 bases). Germline assignment: CDR1 ENHRY and CDR2 SYGVKD. The CDR3 is 16 amino acids. V dropped 4 bases and J dropped 6 bases, with 16 bases sitting between them. CDR3 nucleotide sequence: TGTGCCATCAGTGCTTCCAGGGTGAGGGGTAATTCACCCCTCCACTTT. It specifies CAISASRVRGNSPLHF.

The rearrangement links TRBV27 to TRBJ2-3; 8 bases are shared with TRBD1. The CDR3 length is 19 residues. The J segment lost 3 bases and the V segment lost 3 bases, leaving 17 bases of the junction unmatched. Looked up from germline, CDR1 is MNHEY and CDR2 is SMNVEV (reference sequence). CDR3 nucleotides: TGTGCCAGCAGTTTGAAGGGGCCGAGGGGCAGGGGGCAGACAGATACGCAGTATTTT. It codes for CASSLKGPRGRGQTDTQYF.

The chain carries TRBV6-5 and TRBJ1-6, with 7 nucleotides matching TRBD1. The CDR3 runs 13 residues. Germline V gene lookup returns CDR1 MNHEY and CDR2 SVGAGI. V shed 6 bases and J 9 bases; nucleotides not matched to a gene: 5. Written as DNA, the CDR3 is TGTGCCAGCAGCAGGGGGGAGTCTTCACCCCTCCACTTT. Translating gives CASSRGESSPLHF.

J is TRBJ1-1 and V is TRBV28, with a possible D match to TRBD1 (5 bases). CDR3 length equals 14 residues. The germline gives CDR1 MDHEN, CDR2 SYDVKM. Trimming took 7 bases from V and 2 from J, leaving 14 bases between them. As DNA, the CDR3 is TGTGCCAGCACCCCGCAGCAGGGTAACACTGAAGCTTTCTTT. This gives the protein CASTPQQGNTEAFF.

The J gene is TRBJ2-5, the V gene TRBV5-1, with unresolved D. Germline V gene sequence: CDR1 SGHRS, CDR2 YFSETQ. Trimming left V 3 bases short and J 5 bases short, with 14 bases between. This CDR3 contains 14 residues. CDR3 residues: CASSYPVETETQYF. DNA for the CDR3: TGCGCCAGCAGCTACCCAGTGGAAACGGAGACCCAGTACTTC.

The rearrangement links TRBV9 to TRBJ2-1; D tentatively reads TRBD1 or TRBD2 (6 bases each). The CDR3 has 15 amino acids. The V end was cut by 4 bases, the J end by 9 bases, with 20 bases between. Germline CDR1 reads SGDLS; CDR2 reads YYNGEE. CDR3 region: CASSPTSTRGVEQFF. The CDR3 coding sequence is TGTGCCAGCAGCCCTACGTCTACGAGGGGGGTTGAGCAGTTCTTC.

The chain employs TRBV7-9 and TRBJ2-2; TRBD1 matches at 10 bases. The CDR3 is 15 residues long. Per germline, CDR1 SEHNR and CDR2 FQNEAQ (reference sequence). Germline trimming cut 5 bases from V and 4 bases from J; bases unmatched to any gene: 4. The CDR3 nucleotides read TGTGCCAGCAGCCGCGGGACAGGGGTCACCGGGGAGCTGTTTTTT. Its translation: CASSRGTGVTGELFF.

In DNA form, the CDR3 reads TGTGCCTGGAACCAGGGTAATTCACCCCTCCACTTT. This codes for CAWNQGNSPLHF. The rearrangement links TRBV30 to TRBJ1-6, with D perhaps matching TRBD1 (5 bases). V lost 4 bases and J lost 6, with 7 bases in between. CDR3 length: 12 amino acids. Germline V gene lookup returns CDR1 GTSNPN and CDR2 SVGIG (reference sequence).

On this clone itself: This sample includes further DNA sequences coding for the same CDR3. The V and J genes are TRBV18 and TRBJ2-6; D is possibly TRBD1 (5 bases). CDR1 and CDR2 from the germline V gene are KGHSH and LQKENI. Trimming removed 0 bases from V and 4 bases from J, with 7 bases in between. This CDR3 comprises 15 residues. CDR3 DNA: TGTGCCAGCTCACCACCAGGGGCAGGGGCCAACGTCCTGACTTTC. Translated: CASSPPGAGANVLTF.

CDR3 sequence reads: CASPEFDREAKNIQYF. DNA for the CDR3: TGCGCCAGCCCCGAATTCGACAGGGAGGCCAAAAACATTCAGTACTTC. The chain has TRBV5-1 and TRBJ2-4, with 7 bases aligning to TRBD1. CDR3 length equals 16 residues. V shed 7 bases, J shed 1 base, and the junction held 11 bases outside the gene matches. Germline CDR1 SGHRS, CDR2 YFSETQ.

The J gene is TRBJ2-5, the V gene TRBV9; D gene uncertain. CDR3 length: 15 residues. The V end lost 4 bases, the J end lost 5 bases, and 18 bases lay between the germline ends. The germline CDR1 and CDR2 sequences are SGDLS and YYNGEE. CDR3 nucleotide sequence: TGTGCCAGCAGCCCCCGCCGGTGGAGTGGGGAGACCCAGTACTTC. Amino acids: CASSPRRWSGETQYF.

This clone was seen more than once but under ten times. The chain joins TRBV6-6 to TRBJ1-3, with 7 bases that match TRBD1. J lost 1 base, V lost 0 bases, and 3 bases had no gene match. The germline V gene has CDR1 MNHNY and CDR2 SVGAGI (reference sequence). The CDR3 contains 16 residues. CDR3 in amino acids: CASSYSSRGSGNTIYF. For the CDR3, the DNA is TGTGCCAGCAGTTACTCGTCCAGGGGGTCTGGAAACACCATATATTTT.

Notes on this clone: Other DNA sequences in this sample translate to the same CDR3. This chain connects TRBV19 to TRBJ1-5; 7 bases fit TRBD1. The CDR3 sequence is 14 residues long. Germline V gives CDR1 LNHDA, CDR2 SQIVND (reference sequence). The chain's CDR3 is CASRTGNSNQPQHF. CDR3 in DNA: TGTGCGAGCCGGACAGGCAATAGCAATCAGCCCCAGCATTTT.

V and J are TRBV4-2 and TRBJ1-4; no firm D call. Trimming removed 2 bases at V and 5 bases at J, with 12 bases between. Germline V gives CDR1 LGHNA, CDR2 YNFKEQ. The CDR3 totals 15 residues. This chain's CDR3 is CASSQTNSPNEKLFF. The CDR3, as DNA: TGTGCCAGCAGCCAAACAAACAGTCCGAATGAAAAACTGTTTTTT.